This entry concerns a single T cell receptor beta chain. Naivety among CD8 cells was defined by CD45RO negativity and positive CCR7 selection, thereby excluding terminally differentiated effector memory CD45RA+ cells. Libraries were prepared by immunoSEQ multiplex PCR; TCRdb keeps only in-frame clonotypes and omits some of them. The data contain more than 2 million clones, roughly 94% of them singletons. V lost 1 base, J lost 2 bases, and 9 bases lay in between. Germline-derived CDR1 and CDR2 are MDHEN and SYDVKM. This CDR3 is built from 15 residues. This sample stems from a study of shared clonotypes between healthy human individuals.

The clonotype was recovered from a man between 18 and 35 years old in good health. The chain has TRBV28 and TRBJ1-5; a possible D gene is TRBD1 (6 bases). Sequenced: naive CD8+ T cells sorted from blood. CDR3 bases: TGTGCCAGCAGTTTATACAGGGATGGCAATCAGCCCCAGCATTTT. Translating gives CASSLYRDGNQPQHF.